This TCR beta chain was identified in a study of T cells in Graves' hyperthyroidism and ophthalmopathy. The TCR beta CDR3 regions underwent amplification using RNA transcripts as the source. Using the HTBI primer set, a first-round RT-PCR was run on the TCR CDR3. MiXCR, applied by TCRdb to the multiplex PCR reads, yields one record per CDR3 protein. The repertoire holds roughly 400,000 distinct CDR3 sequences, with approximately 15% as singletons. About this clonotype itself: Antigen unknown.

The CDR3 loop spans 14 amino acids. The V end was cut by 6 bases, the J end by 1 base, with 11 bases between. Per the germline V gene, CDR1 is LGHDT and CDR2 is YNNKEL (reference sequence). For the diagnoses, clinical symptoms, serum thyroxine and TRAb, thyroid ultrasound and orbital computed tomography were used. Points from the study as a whole: Blood also contained most expanded thyroid clonotypes above 0.001. Ophthalmopathy was predicted by the model a median of roughly 6.6 months ahead of onset.

This chain connects TRBV3-1 to TRBJ2-3; D call uncertain. The sequencing input was blood. This clonotype originated in a woman aged 18-35 years with Graves' hyperthyroidism that later progressed to Graves' ophthalmopathy. CDR3 sequence reads: CASRGSFGTDTQYF. For the CDR3, the DNA is TGTGCCAGCAGAGGCTCCTTCGGCACAGATACGCAGTATTTT.